One and the same sample provided the 6 T cell receptor beta chains below, sequenced in a study of T cells in Graves' hyperthyroidism and ophthalmopathy. Amplification targeted TCR beta CDR3 regions from RNA transcripts. TCR CDR3 underwent first-round RT-PCR with the HTBI primer set. TCRdb re-derived calls from the multiplex PCR reads in MiXCR, one entry per CDR3 protein. Of approximately 590,000 distinct CDR3 sequences in the sample, approximately 14% are singletons; the top ten hold around 7.5%. The specimen sequenced was blood. All receptors come from a woman aged 25 to 39 with Graves' hyperthyroidism.

This clonotype was recorded at least ten times. This chain connects TRBV28 to TRBJ2-2, with TRBD2 as a possible D gene (6 bases). The CDR3 is 16 amino acids. The germline V gene has CDR1 MDHEN and CDR2 SYDVKM. With 7 bases removed from V and 2 bases from J, the gap between germline ends came to 17 bases. The CDR3 here is CASTLLRDSNTGELFF. The CDR3 DNA sequence: TGTGCCAGCACCTTACTCCGGGACTCTAACACCGGGGAGCTGTTTTTT.

This clonotype was recorded many times. The CDR3 loop is CASSTLGQVYQPQHF. In DNA, the CDR3 is TGTGCCAGCAGTACCCTGGGACAAGTCTATCAGCCCCAGCATTTT. The genes are TRBV6-1 and TRBJ1-5; D is perhaps TRBD1 (6 bases). The CDR3 length is 15 residues. Germline CDR1 MNHNS, CDR2 SASEGT. V lost 5 bases, J lost 5 bases, and 16 bases lay in between.

This clonotype was detected a few times. DNA for the CDR3: TGTGCCAGCAGCCTCACACCGGGCAGGGTAGCCCATGAGCAGTTCTTC. Residues: CASSLTPGRVAHEQFF. This chain uses TRBV7-3 with TRBJ2-1; maybe TRBD1 (5 bases). Trimming took off 5 bases at V and 8 bases at J, with 22 bases between the two ends. CDR1 is SGHTA and CDR2 is FQGTGA in the germline V gene. The length of the CDR3 is 16 residues.

The table lists this clonotype with many counts. The rearrangement uses TRBV6-1 and TRBJ2-3, with 9 bases matching TRBD1. Germline loops: CDR1 MNHNS, CDR2 SASEGT. V was clipped by 7 bases and J by 5 bases; unmatched bases: 7. The CDR3 spans 14 residues. CDR3 sequence reads: CASTNRGHGDTQYF. The CDR3 nucleotides read TGTGCCAGCACTAACAGGGGGCATGGAGATACGCAGTATTTT.

This clonotype showed up many times. This sequence joins TRBV7-8 and TRBJ1-1; D gene uncertain. V dropped 1 base and J dropped 2 bases, with 11 bases sitting between them. Germline V gene data show CDR1 as SGHVS and CDR2 as FQNEAQ. The CDR3 is made up of 15 amino acids. DNA of the CDR3: TGTGCCAGCAGCTTAGGTTATTTCGGAAACACTGAAGCTTTCTTT. This codes for CASSLGYFGNTEAFF.

The sample holds many counts of this clonotype. This sequence joins TRBV28 and TRBJ2-1, with 8 bases fitting TRBD1. Losses at the gene ends were 2 bases for V and 8 bases for J; bases not matched to a gene: 8. The CDR3 sequence is 15 residues long. Germline values: CDR1 MDHEN, CDR2 SYDVKM. DNA for the CDR3: TGTGCCAGCAGTTTAGACAGGGGTACGTTTTATGAGCAGTTCTTC. This encodes CASSLDRGTFYEQFF.